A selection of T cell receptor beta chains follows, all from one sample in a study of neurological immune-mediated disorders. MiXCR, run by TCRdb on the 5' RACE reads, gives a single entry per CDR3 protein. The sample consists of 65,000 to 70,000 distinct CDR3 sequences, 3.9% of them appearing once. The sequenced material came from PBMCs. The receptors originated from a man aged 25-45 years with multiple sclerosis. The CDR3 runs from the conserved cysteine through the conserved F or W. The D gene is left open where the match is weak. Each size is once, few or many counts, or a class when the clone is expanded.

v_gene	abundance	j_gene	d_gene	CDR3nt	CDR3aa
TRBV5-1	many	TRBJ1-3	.	TGCGCCAGCAGCTTCGAAGGCCCTGGAAACACCATATATTTT	CASSFEGPGNTIYF
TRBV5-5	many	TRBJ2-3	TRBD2	TGTGCCAGCAGCTTAGGACTAGTAACAGATACGCAGTATTTT	CASSLGLVTDTQYF
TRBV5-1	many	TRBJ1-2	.	TGCGCCAGCAGCCACAGCGGGGTTGCGTACTATGGCTACACCTTC	CASSHSGVAYYGYTF
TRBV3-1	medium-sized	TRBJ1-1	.	TGTGCCAGCAGCCAGGGAGGGATCAACACTGAAGCTTTCTTT	CASSQGGINTEAFF
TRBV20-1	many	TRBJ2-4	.	TGCAGTGCTAGGGAGGGTCAGAACATTCAGTACTTC	CSAREGQNIQYF
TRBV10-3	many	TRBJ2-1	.	TGTGCCATCAGACTAACAGGGAGCGAGGGCAATGAGCAGTTCTTC	CAIRLTGSEGNEQFF
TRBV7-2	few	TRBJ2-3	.	TGTGCCAGCAGCTTTTGGATTTCAGATACGCAGTATTTT	CASSFWISDTQYF
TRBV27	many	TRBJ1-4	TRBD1	TGTGCCAGCAGTTGGACAGGCTCTAATGAAAAACTGTTTTTT	CASSWTGSNEKLFF
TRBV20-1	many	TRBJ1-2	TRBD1	TGCAGTGCTAGACTGACAGGGACTAACTATGGCTACACCTTC	CSARLTGTNYGYTF
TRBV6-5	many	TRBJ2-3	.	TGTGCCAGCAGTTTTACAGGGTATAGCACAGATACGCAGTATTTT	CASSFTGYSTDTQYF
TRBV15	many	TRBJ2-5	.	TGTGCCACCAGCAGAGGCGCGGGGGAGACCCAGTACTTC	CATSRGAGETQYF
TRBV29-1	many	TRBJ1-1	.	TGCAGCGTTGAATTTTGGCAGGAAGCTTTCTTT	CSVEFWQEAFF
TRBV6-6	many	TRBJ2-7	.	TGTGCCAGCAGTTACTCGGTCTACGAGCAGTACTTC	CASSYSVYEQYF
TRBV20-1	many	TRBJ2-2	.	TGCAGTGCTAGGGGAGGCAGGGAGACCGGGGAGCTGTTTTTT	CSARGGRETGELFF
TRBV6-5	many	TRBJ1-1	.	TGTGCCAGCAGACGGACCGCGGACGGGGTTATTGAAGCTTTCTTT	CASRRTADGVIEAFF
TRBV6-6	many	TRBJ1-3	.	TGTGCCAGCAGTTACTCGACGGAAGGCGCTGGAAACACCATATATTTT	CASSYSTEGAGNTIYF
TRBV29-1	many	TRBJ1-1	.	TGCAGCGTTGTGGCGGGCACTGAAGCTTTCTTT	CSVVAGTEAFF
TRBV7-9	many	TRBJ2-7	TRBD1	TGTGCCAGCAGCGCCCCCGGGACAGGGGGGAACGAGCAGTACTTC	CASSAPGTGGNEQYF
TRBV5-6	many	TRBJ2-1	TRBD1	TGTGCCAGCAGCTTGGGGAGGCAGTCGGACAGGGGCGGCAATGAGCAGTTCTTC	CASSLGRQSDRGGNEQFF
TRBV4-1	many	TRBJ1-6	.	TGCGCCAGCAGGGAAAGGGGGGGCTTGGATTCACCCCTCCACTTT	CASRERGGLDSPLHF
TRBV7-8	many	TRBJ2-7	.	TGTGCCAGCAGCTGGACAGAGTTCTACGAGCAGTACTTC	CASSWTEFYEQYF
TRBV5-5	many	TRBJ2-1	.	TGTGCCAGCAGCATAGACTCCTACAATGAGCAGTTCTTC	CASSIDSYNEQFF
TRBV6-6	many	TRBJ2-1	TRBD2	TGTGCCAGCAGGGGGACTAGCGGGGAGAGCTCCTACAATGAGCAGTTCTTC	CASRGTSGESSYNEQFF
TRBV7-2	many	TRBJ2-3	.	TGTGCCAGCAGCCAACATGACGGAACAGCGCAGTATTTT	CASSQHDGTAQYF
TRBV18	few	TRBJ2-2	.	TGTGCCAGCTCTCTGCGAGGGGCAGTCACCGGGGAGCTGTTTTTT	CASSLRGAVTGELFF
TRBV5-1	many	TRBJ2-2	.	TGCGCCAGCAGTTCCGGGATTCGAACCGGGGAGCTGTTTTTT	CASSSGIRTGELFF
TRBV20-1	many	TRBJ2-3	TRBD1	TGCAGTGCTAGAGGTTTAGGACAGGGGACCACAGATACGCAGTATTTT	CSARGLGQGTTDTQYF
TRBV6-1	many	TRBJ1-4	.	TGTGCCAGCAGTGAAGGTCGGCAGTGGGGAGCTAATGAAAAACTGTTTTTT	CASSEGRQWGANEKLFF
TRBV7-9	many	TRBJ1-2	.	TGTGCCAGCAGCCCACTGGGGGGAACTAACTATGGCTACACCTTC	CASSPLGGTNYGYTF
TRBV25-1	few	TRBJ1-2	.	TGTGCCAGCAGGTCAGGTTTTGATGGCTACACCTTC	CASRSGFDGYTF
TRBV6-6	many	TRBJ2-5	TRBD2	TGTGCCAGCAAGGGGACTAGCGGGGGGTATGGGGAGACCCAGTACTTC	CASKGTSGGYGETQYF